The subject of this entry is one TCR beta chain. The CDR3 extends over 18 amino acids. Germline assignment: CDR1 SGHDT and CDR2 YYEEEE. The V gene end was trimmed by 3 bases and the J gene end by 2 bases; junction bases not matched to a gene: 7. The data were obtained in a study of sequential checkpoint blockade in melanoma. The wider study: Arm A got nivolumab then ipilimumab; arm B the reverse, 1:1. Maintenance nivolumab came after either treatment sequence.

This sample's treatment: randomized to nivolumab then ipilimumab (arm A) or the reverse (arm B). No patient had prior DNA-damaging chemotherapy. Sorted cells were live CD3+CD8+, lacking CD19 and CD56, from PBMCs. TCRdb's copy holds only in-frame clones and misses some; the assay was immunoSEQ multiplex PCR. The data show about 20,000 clones, roughly 80% seen once. The material was CD8+ T cells sorted from blood (inferred from file names), obtained from a patient given nivolumab and ipilimumab in sequence. This rearrangement joins TRBV5-6 to TRBJ2-3; 15 positions agree with TRBD2. The receptor's source is a human donor with melanoma. The CDR3 DNA is TGTGCCAGCAGCTGGACTAGCGGGAGGGCCTCGAACACAGATACGCAGTATTTT. It is translated as CASSWTSGRASNTDTQYF.